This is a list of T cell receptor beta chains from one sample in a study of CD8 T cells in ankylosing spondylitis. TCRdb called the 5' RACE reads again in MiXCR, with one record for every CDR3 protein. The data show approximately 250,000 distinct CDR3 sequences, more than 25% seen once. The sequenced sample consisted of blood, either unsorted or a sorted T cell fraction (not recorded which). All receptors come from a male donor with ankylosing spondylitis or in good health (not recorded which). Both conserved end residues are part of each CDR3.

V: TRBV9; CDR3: CASSVGLDYEQHF
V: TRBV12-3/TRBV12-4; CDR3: CASSKRQGALNNEQFF
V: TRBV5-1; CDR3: CASSFSGGYYNEQFF
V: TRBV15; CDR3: CATSTGGLLAGQETQYF
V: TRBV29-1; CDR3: CSVEGGRTAYNEQFF
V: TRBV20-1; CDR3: CSAGTGSNTEAFF
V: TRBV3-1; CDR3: CASSQVNGREYEQYF
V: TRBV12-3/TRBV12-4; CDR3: CASSLGVYPRGEREQYF
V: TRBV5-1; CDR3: CASSLDRLGQETQYF
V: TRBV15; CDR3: CATSRLAGGQETQYF
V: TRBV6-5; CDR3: CASSYDGPSGANVLTF
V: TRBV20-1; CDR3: CSAGIRGDPPQHF
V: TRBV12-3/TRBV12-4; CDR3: CASEPSGVSDTQYF
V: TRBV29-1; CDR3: CSVEALTRLDTQYF
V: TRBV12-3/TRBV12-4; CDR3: CASSPSGGAYYNEQFF
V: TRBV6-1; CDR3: CASGPGRGYGYTF
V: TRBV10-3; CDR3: CAISEGPGGYQETQYF
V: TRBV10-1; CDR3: CASSEDRTANTGELFF
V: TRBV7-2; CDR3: CASSFDGEGPYEQYF
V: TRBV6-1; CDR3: CASSPRTGMDTQYF
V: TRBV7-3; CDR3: CASGAYSNTEAFF
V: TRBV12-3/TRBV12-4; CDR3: CASSGEALGDGELFF
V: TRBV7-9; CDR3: CASSPDNSPLHF
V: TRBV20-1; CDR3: CSAQGGYIYEQYF
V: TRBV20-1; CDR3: CSARSIGGPYNEQFF
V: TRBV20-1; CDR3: CSAKWGTGNNQPQHF
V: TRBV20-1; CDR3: CSAIAGVIYNEQFF
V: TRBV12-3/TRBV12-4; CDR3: CASSSRLAGKYTGELFF
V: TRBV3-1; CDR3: CASSQAGGTDTQYF
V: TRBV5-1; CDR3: CASSLVGSRTNYNEQFF
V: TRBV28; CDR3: CASSFPTQGQPQHF
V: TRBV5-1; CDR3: CASNEQGGTYEQYF
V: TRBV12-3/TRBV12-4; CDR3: CASTEQGWRGYTF
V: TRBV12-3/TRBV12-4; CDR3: CASSLVLRQGRLGTEAFF
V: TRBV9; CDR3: CASSVGGGPSTDTQYF
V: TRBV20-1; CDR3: CSALGGVGGYPF
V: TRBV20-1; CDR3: CSARRVMTEAFF
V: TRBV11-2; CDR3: CASSPGVHEQYF
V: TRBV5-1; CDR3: CASSLAPTGGAETQYF
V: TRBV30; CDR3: CAWSVGGSQETQYF
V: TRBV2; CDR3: CASSPRKGETQYF
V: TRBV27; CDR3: CASGYEQYF
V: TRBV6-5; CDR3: CASSFGTVDGYTF
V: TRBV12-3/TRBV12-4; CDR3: CASSYEGGTEAFF
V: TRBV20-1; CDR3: CSARQRHMNTGELFF
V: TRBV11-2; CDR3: CASSLGVGTSLYNEQFF
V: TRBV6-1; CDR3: CASSEIGDRQPLHF
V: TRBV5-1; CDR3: CASSSNREETQYF
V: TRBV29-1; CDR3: CSVERQGTYGYTF
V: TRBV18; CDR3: CASSPPGSGVANTQYF
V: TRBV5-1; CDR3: CASSLEWLNDEQFF
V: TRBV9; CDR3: CASSTHSSRGTGELFF
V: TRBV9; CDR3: CASSVIGLATGELFF